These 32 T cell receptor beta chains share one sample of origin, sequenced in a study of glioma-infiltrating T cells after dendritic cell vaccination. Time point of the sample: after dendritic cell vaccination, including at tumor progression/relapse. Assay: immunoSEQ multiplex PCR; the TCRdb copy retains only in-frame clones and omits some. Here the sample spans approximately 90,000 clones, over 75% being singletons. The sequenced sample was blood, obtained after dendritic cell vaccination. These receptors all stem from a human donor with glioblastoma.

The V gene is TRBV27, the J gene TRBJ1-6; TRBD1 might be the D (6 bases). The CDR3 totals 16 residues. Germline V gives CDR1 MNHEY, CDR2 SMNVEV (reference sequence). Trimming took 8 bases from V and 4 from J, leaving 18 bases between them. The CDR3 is CASGKRGGGYNSPLHF. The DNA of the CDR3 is TGTGCCAGCGGAAAGAGGGGGGGCGGTTATAATTCACCCCTCCACTTT.

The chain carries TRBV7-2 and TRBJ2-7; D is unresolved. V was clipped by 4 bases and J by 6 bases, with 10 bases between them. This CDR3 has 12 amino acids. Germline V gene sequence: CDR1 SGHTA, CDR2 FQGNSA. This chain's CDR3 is CASSSLGVEQYF. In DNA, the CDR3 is TGTGCCAGCAGCTCACTTGGAGTCGAGCAGTACTTC.

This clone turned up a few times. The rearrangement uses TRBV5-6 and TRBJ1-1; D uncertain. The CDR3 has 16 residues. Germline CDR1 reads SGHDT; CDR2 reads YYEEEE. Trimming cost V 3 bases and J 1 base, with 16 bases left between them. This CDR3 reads CASSSGLGRQNTEAFF. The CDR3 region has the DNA TGTGCCAGCAGCTCGGGGTTGGGCAGGCAGAACACTGAAGCTTTCTTT.

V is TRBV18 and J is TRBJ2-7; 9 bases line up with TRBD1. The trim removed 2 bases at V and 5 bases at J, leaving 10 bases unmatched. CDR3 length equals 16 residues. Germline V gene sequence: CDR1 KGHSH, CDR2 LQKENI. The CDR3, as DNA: TGTGCCAGCTCACCATCTATGGGACAGGGATGGCACGAGCAGTACGTC. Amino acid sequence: CASSPSMGQGWHEQYV.

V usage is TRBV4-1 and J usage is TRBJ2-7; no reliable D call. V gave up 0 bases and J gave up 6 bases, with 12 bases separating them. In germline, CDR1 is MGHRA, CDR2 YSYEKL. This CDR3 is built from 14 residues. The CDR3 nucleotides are TGCGCCAGCAGCCAAGAGTCAGGAATCGGCGAGCAGTACGTC. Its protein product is CASSQESGIGEQYV.

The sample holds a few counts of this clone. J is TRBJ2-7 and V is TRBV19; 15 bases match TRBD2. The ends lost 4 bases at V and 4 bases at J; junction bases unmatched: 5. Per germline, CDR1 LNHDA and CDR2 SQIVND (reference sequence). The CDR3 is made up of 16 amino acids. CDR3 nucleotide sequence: TGTGCCAGTAGTACAACCGGGACTAGCGGGGGGTACGAGCAGTACTTC. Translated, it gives CASSTTGTSGGYEQYF.

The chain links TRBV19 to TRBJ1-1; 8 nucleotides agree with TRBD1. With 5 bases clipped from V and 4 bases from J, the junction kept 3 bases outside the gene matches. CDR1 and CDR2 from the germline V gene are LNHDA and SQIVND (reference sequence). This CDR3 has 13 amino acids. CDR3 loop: CASSLTGGTEAFF. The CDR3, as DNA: TGTGCCAGTAGTCTAACAGGGGGCACTGAAGCTTTCTTT.

CDR3 in DNA: TGTGCCATCCCGGGTGGTGGAAACACCATATATTTT. It encodes CAIPGGGNTIYF. The chain links TRBV10-3 to TRBJ1-3; D uncertain. Germline CDR1 and CDR2: ENHRY and SYGVKD. CDR3 length equals 12 residues. Trimming pared 8 bases from V and 3 bases from J, leaving 8 bases between.

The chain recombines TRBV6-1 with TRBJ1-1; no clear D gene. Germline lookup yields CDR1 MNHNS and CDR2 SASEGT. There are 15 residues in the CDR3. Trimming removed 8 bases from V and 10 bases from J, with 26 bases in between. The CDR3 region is CASFQSYAGSSGAFF. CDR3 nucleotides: TGTGCCAGCTTCCAATCCTACGCCGGGTCCTCGGGAGCTTTCTTT.

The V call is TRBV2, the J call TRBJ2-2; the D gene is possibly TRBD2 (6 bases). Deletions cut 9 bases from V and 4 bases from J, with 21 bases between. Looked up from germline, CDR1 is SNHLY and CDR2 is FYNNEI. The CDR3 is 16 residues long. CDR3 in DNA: TGTGCCAGTTACTGGGGTGGGACTGTGGTCACCGGGGAGCTGTTTTTT. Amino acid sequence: CASYWGGTVVTGELFF.

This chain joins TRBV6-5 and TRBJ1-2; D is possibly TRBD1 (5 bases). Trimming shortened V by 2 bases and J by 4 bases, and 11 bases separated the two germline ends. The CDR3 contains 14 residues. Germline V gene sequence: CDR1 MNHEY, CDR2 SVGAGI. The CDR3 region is CASSYTDISYGYTF. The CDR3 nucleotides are TGTGCCAGCAGTTACACGGACATATCCTATGGCTACACCTTC.

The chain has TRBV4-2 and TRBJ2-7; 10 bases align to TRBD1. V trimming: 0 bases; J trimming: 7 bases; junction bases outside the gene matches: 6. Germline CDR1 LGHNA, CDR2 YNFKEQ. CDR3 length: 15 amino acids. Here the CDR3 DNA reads TGTGCCAGCAGCCAAGAAGGGACAGGGGCCCGGGAGCAGTACTTC. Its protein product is CASSQEGTGAREQYF.

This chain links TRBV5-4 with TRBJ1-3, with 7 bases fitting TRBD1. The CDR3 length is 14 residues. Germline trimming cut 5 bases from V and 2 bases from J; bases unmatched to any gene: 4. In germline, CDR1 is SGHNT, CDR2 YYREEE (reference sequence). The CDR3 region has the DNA TGTGCCAGCAGTTTGACAGGGACTGGAAACACCATATATTTT. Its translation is CASSLTGTGNTIYF.

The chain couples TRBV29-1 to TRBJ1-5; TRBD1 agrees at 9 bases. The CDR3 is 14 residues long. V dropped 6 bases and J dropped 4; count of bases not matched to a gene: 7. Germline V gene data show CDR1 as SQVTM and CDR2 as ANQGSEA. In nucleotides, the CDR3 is TGCAGCGTGACTAAAGGGACAGGGAATCAGCCCCAGCATTTT. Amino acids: CSVTKGTGNQPQHF.

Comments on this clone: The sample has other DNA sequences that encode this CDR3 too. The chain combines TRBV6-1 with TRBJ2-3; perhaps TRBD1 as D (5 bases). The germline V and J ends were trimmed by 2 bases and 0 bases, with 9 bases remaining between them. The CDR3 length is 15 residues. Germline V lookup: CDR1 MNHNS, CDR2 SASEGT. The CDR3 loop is CASSEHAGSTDTQYF. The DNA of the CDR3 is TGTGCCAGCAGTGAACATGCAGGGAGCACAGATACGCAGTATTTT.

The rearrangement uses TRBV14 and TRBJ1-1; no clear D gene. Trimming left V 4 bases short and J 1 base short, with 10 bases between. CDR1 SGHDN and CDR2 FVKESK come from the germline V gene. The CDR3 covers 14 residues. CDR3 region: CASSLMTGNTEAFF. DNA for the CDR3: TGTGCCAGCAGCCTGATGACGGGGAACACTGAAGCTTTCTTT.

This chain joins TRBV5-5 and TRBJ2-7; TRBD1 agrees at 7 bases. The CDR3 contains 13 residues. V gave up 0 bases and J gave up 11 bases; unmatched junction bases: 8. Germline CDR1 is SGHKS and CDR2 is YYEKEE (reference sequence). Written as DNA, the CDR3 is TGTGCCAGCAGCTTGGGCGACAGGGCCCGAGAGTACTTC. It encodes CASSLGDRAREYF.

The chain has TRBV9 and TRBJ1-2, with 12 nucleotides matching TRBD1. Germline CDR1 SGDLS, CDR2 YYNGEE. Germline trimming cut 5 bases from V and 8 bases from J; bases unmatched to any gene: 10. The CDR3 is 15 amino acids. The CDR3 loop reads CASRATGTGGRGYTF. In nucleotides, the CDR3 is TGTGCCAGCAGGGCTACCGGGACAGGGGGCCGGGGCTACACCTTC.

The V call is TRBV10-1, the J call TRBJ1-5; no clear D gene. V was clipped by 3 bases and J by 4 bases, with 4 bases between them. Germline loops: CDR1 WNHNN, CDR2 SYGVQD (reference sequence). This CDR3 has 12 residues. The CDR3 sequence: CASSDGNQPQHF. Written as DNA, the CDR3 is TGCGCCAGCAGTGACGGTAATCAGCCCCAGCATTTT.

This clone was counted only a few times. The CDR3 nucleotides are TGTGCCAGCAGCTCTATTTATAGCAATCAGCCCCAGCATTTT. As protein: CASSSIYSNQPQHF. This sequence joins TRBV5-5 and TRBJ1-5; D uncertain. The length of the CDR3 is 14 residues. Trimming took 3 bases from V and 0 from J, leaving 7 bases between them. CDR1 is SGHKS and CDR2 is YYEKEE in the germline V gene (reference sequence).

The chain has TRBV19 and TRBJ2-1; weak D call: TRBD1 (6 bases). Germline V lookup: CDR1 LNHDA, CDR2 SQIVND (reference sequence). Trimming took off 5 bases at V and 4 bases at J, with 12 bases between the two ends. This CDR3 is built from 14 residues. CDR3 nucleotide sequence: TGTGCCAGTAGTGGCCAGGGGCGATACAATGAGCAGTTCTTC. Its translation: CASSGQGRYNEQFF.

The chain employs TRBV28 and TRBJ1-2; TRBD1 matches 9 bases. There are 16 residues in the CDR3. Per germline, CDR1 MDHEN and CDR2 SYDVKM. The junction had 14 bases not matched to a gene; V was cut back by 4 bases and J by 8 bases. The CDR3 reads CASSYLRGQGNDGYTF. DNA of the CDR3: TGTGCCAGCAGTTACCTAAGGGGACAGGGAAATGACGGCTACACCTTC.

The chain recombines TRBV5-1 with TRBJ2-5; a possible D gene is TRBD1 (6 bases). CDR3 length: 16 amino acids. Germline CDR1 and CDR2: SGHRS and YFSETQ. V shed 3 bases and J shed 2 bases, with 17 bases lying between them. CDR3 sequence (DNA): TGCGCCAGCAGCTCATCCCGGGACACCAGACAAGAGACCCAGTACTTC. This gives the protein CASSSSRDTRQETQYF.

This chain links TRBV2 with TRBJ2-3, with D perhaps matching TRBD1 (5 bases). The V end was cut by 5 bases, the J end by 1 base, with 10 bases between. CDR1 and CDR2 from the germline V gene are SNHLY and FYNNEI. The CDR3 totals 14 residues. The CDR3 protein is CASSRTTRTDTQYF. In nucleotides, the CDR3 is TGTGCCAGCAGTCGGACAACCCGCACAGATACGCAGTATTTT.

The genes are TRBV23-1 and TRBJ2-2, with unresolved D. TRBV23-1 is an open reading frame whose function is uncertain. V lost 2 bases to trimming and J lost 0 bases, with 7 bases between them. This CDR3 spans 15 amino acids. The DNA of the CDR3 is TGCGCCAGCAGTCAACGGTGTTCGAACACCGGGGAGCTGTTTTTT. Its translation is CASSQRCSNTGELFF.

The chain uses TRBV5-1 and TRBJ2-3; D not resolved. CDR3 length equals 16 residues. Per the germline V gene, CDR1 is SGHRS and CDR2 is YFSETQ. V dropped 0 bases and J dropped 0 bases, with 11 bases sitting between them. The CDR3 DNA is TGCGCCAGCAGCTTGGCCCGGTCCGGTAGCACAGATACGCAGTATTTT. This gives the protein CASSLARSGSTDTQYF.

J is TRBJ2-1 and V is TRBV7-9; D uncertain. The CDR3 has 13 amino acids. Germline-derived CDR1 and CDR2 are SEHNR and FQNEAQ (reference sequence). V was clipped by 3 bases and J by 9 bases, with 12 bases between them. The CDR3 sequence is CASSFDTYGEQFF. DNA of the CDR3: TGTGCCAGCAGCTTTGACACTTACGGTGAGCAGTTCTTC.

Here the CDR3 DNA reads TGCGCCAGCAGCCCGCGCCCCTCCTATGGCTACACCTTC. Protein: CASSPRPSYGYTF. V and J are TRBV5-1 and TRBJ1-2, with no clear D. Germline CDR1 reads SGHRS; CDR2 reads YFSETQ. V was clipped by 4 bases and J by 4 bases, with 11 bases between them. CDR3 length: 13 amino acids.

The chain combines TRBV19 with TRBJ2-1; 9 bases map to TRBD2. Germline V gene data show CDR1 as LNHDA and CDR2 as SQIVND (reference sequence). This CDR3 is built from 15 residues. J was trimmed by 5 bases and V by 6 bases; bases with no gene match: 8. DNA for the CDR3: TGTGCCAGTAGGCGTGGGACTAGCAGTAACAATGAGCAGTTCTTC. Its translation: CASRRGTSSNNEQFF.

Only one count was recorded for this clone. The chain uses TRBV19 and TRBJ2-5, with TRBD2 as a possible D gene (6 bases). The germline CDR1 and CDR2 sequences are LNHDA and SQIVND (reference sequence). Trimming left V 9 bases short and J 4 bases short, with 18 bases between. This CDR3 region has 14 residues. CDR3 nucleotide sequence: TGTGCCAGCCAAAGACTAGGCGGTGGAGAGACCCAGTACTTC. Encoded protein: CASQRLGGGETQYF.

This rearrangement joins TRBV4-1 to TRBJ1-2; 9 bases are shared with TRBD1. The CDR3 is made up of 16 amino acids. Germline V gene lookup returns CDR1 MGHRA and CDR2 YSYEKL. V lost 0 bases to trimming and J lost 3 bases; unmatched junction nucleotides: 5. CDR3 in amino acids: CASSQDKDRGYYGYTF. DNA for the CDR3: TGCGCCAGCAGCCAAGATAAGGACAGGGGATACTATGGCTACACCTTC.

The chain's CDR3 is CSVRGDRGHLNTEAFF. The CDR3 bases are TGCAGCGTTAGGGGGGACAGGGGACATCTAAACACTGAAGCTTTCTTT. J is TRBJ1-1 and V is TRBV29-1, with TRBD1 matching 10 bases. Germline V gene data show CDR1 as SQVTM and CDR2 as ANQGSEA. The CDR3 extends over 16 amino acids. J lost 2 bases, V lost 5 bases, and 11 bases had no gene match.